Presented here are 24 T cell receptor beta chains from one specimen sequenced in a study of early T cells in non-severe SARS-CoV-2 infection. TCRdb re-derived calls from the 5' RACE reads in MiXCR, one entry per CDR3 protein. Counted here are roughly 63,000 distinct CDR3 sequences, 13% occurring once; the ten biggest clones make up around 4.7%. Source material: whole blood. The receptors stem from an adult who was a healthcare worker with PCR-confirmed SARS-CoV-2 infection or an uninfected control (not recorded which).

This clonotype showed up just once. The chain employs TRBV7-9 and TRBJ1-5; TRBD1 is a possible D gene (5 bases). Trimming removed 3 bases at V and 6 bases at J, with 6 bases between. This CDR3 comprises 12 residues. In germline, CDR1 is SEHNR, CDR2 FQNEAQ (reference sequence). CDR3: CASSLGGQPQHF. CDR3 in DNA: TGTGCCAGCAGCTTGGGGGGTCAGCCCCAGCATTTT.

V gene TRBV2 combines with J gene TRBJ2-7; D ambiguous. Germline CDR1 reads SNHLY; CDR2 reads FYNNEI. The V end was cut by 5 bases, the J end by 6 bases, with 14 bases between. The CDR3 runs 13 residues. CDR3 in amino acids: CASSREELGEQYF. The CDR3 DNA sequence: TGTGCCAGCAGTCGAGAAGAATTGGGCGAGCAGTACTTC.

This clonotype was picked up a small number of times. The rearrangement uses TRBV18 and TRBJ2-3; D uncertain. Germline-derived CDR1 and CDR2 are KGHSH and LQKENI. CDR3 length equals 15 residues. V was pared by 0 bases and J by 5 bases, with 12 bases between. As DNA, the CDR3 is TGTGCCAGCTCACCACCCGGATTCTCGGGAGATACGCAGTATTTT. It translates to CASSPPGFSGDTQYF. The variable domain in full, with the rest retrieved from reference TRBV18 and TRBJ2-3, is NAGVMQNPRHLVRRRGQEARLRCSPMKGHSHVYWYRQLPEEGLKFMVYLQKENIIDESGMPKERFSAEFPKEGPSILRIQQVVRGDSAAYFCASSPPGFSGDTQYFGPGTRLTVL.

The V gene is TRBV4-2, the J gene TRBJ2-7; D tentatively reads TRBD1 or TRBD2 (5 bases each). CDR3 length: 15 amino acids. Germline CDR1 is LGHNA and CDR2 is YNFKEQ. The V gene lost 2 bases and the J gene lost 3 bases, with 14 bases spanning the gap. The CDR3 DNA sequence: TGTGCCAGCAGCCAAAGAGAGGGGAAGCACTACGAGCAGTACTTC. Translated, it gives CASSQREGKHYEQYF.

This clonotype was picked up a small number of times. This chain connects TRBV29-1 to TRBJ2-2; D may correspond to TRBD1 or TRBD2 (5 bases each). In germline, CDR1 is SQVTM, CDR2 ANQGSEA. The CDR3 runs 16 residues. V shed 6 bases and J shed 0 bases, with 17 bases lying between them. CDR3 residues: CSVLRDDDANTGELFF. The CDR3, as DNA: TGCAGCGTGCTACGGGACGACGACGCGAACACCGGGGAGCTGTTTTTT.

In this sample, this clonotype turned up many times. The chain couples TRBV11-2 to TRBJ1-6, with D uncertain. V was pared by 3 bases and J by 10 bases, with 7 bases between. From germline, CDR1 is SGHAT and CDR2 FQNNGV. The CDR3 spans 12 residues. Written as DNA, the CDR3 is TGTGCCAGCAGCTTGCCCGGATCACCCCTCCACTTT. This encodes CASSLPGSPLHF.

This clonotype was seen at least ten times. CDR3 coding DNA: TGCGCCAGCAGCTTCCGGGACAGGGGGCTGTCTGGGGAGCAGTTCTTC. It encodes CASSFRDRGLSGEQFF. This chain uses TRBV5-1 with TRBJ2-1, with TRBD1 identical over 12 bases. This CDR3 has 16 amino acids. The junction had 10 bases not matched to a gene; V was cut back by 2 bases and J by 10 bases. Germline V gene data show CDR1 as SGHRS and CDR2 as YFSETQ.

This clonotype has at least ten counts. The V and J genes are TRBV18 and TRBJ1-2; D not resolved. V lost 2 bases and J 4 bases, leaving 8 bases between the germline ends. Germline CDR1 is KGHSH and CDR2 is LQKENI. The CDR3 has 13 residues. The CDR3 bases are TGTGCCAGCTCACCAATGGGCACCTATGGCTACACCTTC. It is translated as CASSPMGTYGYTF.

This clonotype came up many times. The chain uses TRBV25-1 and TRBJ1-2; D is possibly TRBD1 (6 bases). Trimming cost V 6 bases and J 3 bases, with 8 bases left between them. This CDR3 region has 12 residues. Germline V gene sequence: CDR1 MGHDK, CDR2 SYGVNS. The CDR3 is CASSRGYYGYTF. Written as DNA, the CDR3 is TGTGCCAGCAGCAGGGGATACTATGGCTACACCTTC.

Many counts were recorded for this clonotype. The J gene is TRBJ2-7, the V gene TRBV12-3 or TRBV12-4; 7 nucleotides align to TRBD1. V gave up 2 bases and J gave up 0 bases; unmatched junction bases: 1. This CDR3 has 14 amino acids. As DNA, the CDR3 is TGTGCCAGCAGTTTAAACAGGGGCTCCTACGAGCAGTACTTC. Translated: CASSLNRGSYEQYF.

Only a few counts were recorded for this clonotype. The chain carries TRBV11-2 and TRBJ1-1; 9 nucleotides align to TRBD1. Germline CDR1 reads SGHAT; CDR2 reads FQNNGV. J gave up 8 bases and V 2 bases, and 6 bases lay outside the gene matches. The CDR3 covers 14 residues. The CDR3 spells CASSLLQGAGEAFF. As DNA, the CDR3 is TGTGCCAGCAGCTTACTACAGGGGGCTGGAGAAGCTTTCTTT.

At least ten counts were recorded for this clonotype. The chain recombines TRBV20-1 with TRBJ2-2; D is unclear. This CDR3 region has 14 residues. Trimming took 0 bases from V and 1 from J, leaving 6 bases between them. Germline values: CDR1 DFQATT, CDR2 SNEGSKA (reference sequence). CDR3 nucleotides: TGCAGTGCTAGAGATTCACAGAACACCGGGGAGCTGTTTTTT. Translation: CSARDSQNTGELFF.

The rearrangement joins TRBV2 to TRBJ1-5, with 7 bases matching TRBD1. With V trimmed by 7 bases and J by 0 bases, 6 bases remained unmatched. Per the germline V gene, CDR1 is SNHLY and CDR2 is FYNNEI. This CDR3 has 15 amino acids. The CDR3 sequence is CASTTTGYSNQPQHF. Written as DNA, the CDR3 is TGTGCCAGCACTACGACAGGGTATAGCAATCAGCCCCAGCATTTT. The full variable domain, completed using reference TRBV2 and TRBJ1-5, is EPEVTQTPSHQVTQMGQEVILRCVPISNHLYFYWYRQILGQKVEFLVSFYNNEISEKSEIFDDQFSVERPDGSNFTLKIRSTKLEDSAMYFCASTTTGYSNQPQHFGDGTRLSIL.

The V gene is TRBV7-6, the J gene TRBJ2-7; TRBD1 agrees at 7 bases. The length of the CDR3 is 15 residues. Germline V gene sequence: CDR1 SGHVS, CDR2 FNYEAQ. V shed 1 base and J 0 bases; nucleotides not matched to a gene: 3. This CDR3 reads CASSLVGGNSYEQYF. DNA for the CDR3: TGTGCCAGCAGCTTAGTAGGGGGCAACTCCTACGAGCAGTACTTC.

This clonotype was counted only a few times. The chain employs TRBV4-2 and TRBJ2-1, with TRBD1 identical over 8 bases. CDR1 is LGHNA and CDR2 is YNFKEQ in the germline V gene. The V segment lost 4 bases and the J segment 6 bases; nucleotides outside the gene matches: 5. The CDR3 consists of 14 residues. The CDR3 sequence is CASSRTGQGNEQFF. The DNA for the CDR3 is TGTGCCAGCAGCCGTACAGGACAGGGCAATGAGCAGTTCTTC.

This clonotype has at least ten counts. The chain joins TRBV4-1 to TRBJ2-5; 15 bases agree with TRBD2. Germline V gene sequence: CDR1 MGHRA, CDR2 YSYEKL. J gave up 0 bases and V 4 bases, and 15 bases lay outside the gene matches. The CDR3 is 21 amino acids. The CDR3 DNA follows: TGCGCCAGCAGCCGGAGCGCCGGGACTAGCGGGGGGCCACCGTACCAAGAGACCCAGTACTTC. Amino acid sequence: CASSRSAGTSGGPPYQETQYF.

This clonotype was seen at least ten times. The chain has TRBV15 and TRBJ1-1; TRBD1 matches at 8 bases. This CDR3 is built from 14 residues. J lost 6 bases, V lost 4 bases, and 7 bases had no gene match. Germline loops: CDR1 LNHNV, CDR2 YYDKDF (reference sequence). The CDR3 sequence is CATSKGQEGAEAFF. The CDR3 DNA follows: TGTGCCACCAGCAAGGGACAGGAGGGAGCTGAAGCTTTCTTT.

The rearrangement uses TRBV4-1 and TRBJ2-5, with TRBD2 matching over 8 bases. The germline V gene encodes CDR1 MGHRA and CDR2 YSYEKL. The CDR3 has 15 residues. V trimming: 7 bases; J trimming: 6 bases; junction bases outside the gene matches: 13. The CDR3 loop reads CASKDLGLVTKTQYF. In nucleotides, the CDR3 is TGCGCCAGCAAGGATCTGGGACTAGTCACAAAGACCCAGTACTTC.

This clonotype came up many times. The gene calls are TRBV5-1 and TRBJ1-1, with D unresolved. Looked up from germline, CDR1 is SGHRS and CDR2 is YFSETQ. Deletions cut 2 bases from V and 1 base from J, with 12 bases between. This CDR3 region has 15 residues. The DNA for the CDR3 is TGCGCCAGCAGCTTCCAACCGACATGGAACACTGAAGCTTTCTTT. Amino acids: CASSFQPTWNTEAFF.

This clonotype was counted ten times or more. This chain joins TRBV10-1 and TRBJ1-5; D may be TRBD1 (5 bases). The germline gives CDR1 WNHNN, CDR2 SYGVQD (reference sequence). The V end was cut by 4 bases, the J end by 0 bases, with 10 bases between. The CDR3 has 15 amino acids. DNA of the CDR3: TGCGCCAGCAGTGGACCTGACAGTAGCAATCAGCCCCAGCATTTT. It is translated as CASSGPDSSNQPQHF.

The chain couples TRBV6-1 to TRBJ1-5; the D gene is possibly TRBD1 (6 bases). Trimming left V 10 bases short and J 5 bases short, with 9 bases between. The CDR3 totals 11 residues. The germline V gene encodes CDR1 MNHNS and CDR2 SASEGT. Written as DNA, the CDR3 is TGTGCCACCCAGGGGTATCAGCCCCAGCATTTT. It yields the protein CATQGYQPQHF.

This clonotype came up many times. J is TRBJ1-1 and V is TRBV6-2 or TRBV6-3, with D possibly being TRBD1 (6 bases). The CDR3 runs to 12 residues. The germline gives CDR1 MNHEY, CDR2 SVGEGT. Trimming shortened V by 11 bases and J by 0 bases, and 10 bases separated the two germline ends. The CDR3 DNA reads as TGTGCCTCCGGGGACATGAACACTGAAGCTTTCTTT. Translating gives CASGDMNTEAFF.

The V call is TRBV12-3 or TRBV12-4, the J call TRBJ2-6; perhaps TRBD1 as D (8 bases). This CDR3 is 17 amino acids long. The ends were cut back, 6 bases at V and 0 bases at J, with 15 bases in the middle. This chain's CDR3 is CASSPTGGGSGANVLTF. DNA for the CDR3: TGTGCCAGCAGCCCAACAGGGGGGGGCTCTGGGGCCAACGTCCTGACTTTC.

V gene TRBV7-2 combines with J gene TRBJ1-4; no definite D call. Trimming pared 5 bases from V and 6 bases from J, leaving 10 bases between. CDR1 and CDR2 (germline): SGHTA, FQGNSA. CDR3 length: 13 amino acids. The chain's CDR3 is CASSPQRYEKLFF. CDR3 sequence (DNA): TGTGCCAGCAGCCCCCAGCGGTATGAAAAACTGTTTTTT.